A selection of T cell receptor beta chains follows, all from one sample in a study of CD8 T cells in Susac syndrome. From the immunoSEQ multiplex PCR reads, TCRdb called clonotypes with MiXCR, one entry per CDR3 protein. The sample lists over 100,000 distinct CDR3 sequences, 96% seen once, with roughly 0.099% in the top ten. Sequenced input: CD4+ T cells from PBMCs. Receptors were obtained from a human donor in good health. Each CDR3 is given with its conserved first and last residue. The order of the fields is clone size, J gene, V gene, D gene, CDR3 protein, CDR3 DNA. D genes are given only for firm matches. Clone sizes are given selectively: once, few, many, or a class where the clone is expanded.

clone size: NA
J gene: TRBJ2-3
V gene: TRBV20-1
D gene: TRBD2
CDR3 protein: CSQTSGASGADTQYF
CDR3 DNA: TGCAGTCAAACTAGCGGGGCCAGCGGGGCAGATACGCAGTATTTT

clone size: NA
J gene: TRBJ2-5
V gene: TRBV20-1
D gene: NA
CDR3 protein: CSARANSVQETQYF
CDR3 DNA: TGCAGTGCTAGAGCTAATAGCGTACAAGAGACCCAGTACTTC

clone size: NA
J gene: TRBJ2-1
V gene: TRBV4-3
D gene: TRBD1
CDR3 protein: CASSHRTGYNEQFF
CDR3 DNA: TGCGCCAGCAGCCACCGGACAGGGTACAATGAGCAGTTCTTC

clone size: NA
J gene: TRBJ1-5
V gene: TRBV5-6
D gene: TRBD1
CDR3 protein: CASSLGTGGIQPQHF
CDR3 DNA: TGTGCCAGCAGCTTGGGGACAGGGGGAATTCAGCCCCAGCATTTT

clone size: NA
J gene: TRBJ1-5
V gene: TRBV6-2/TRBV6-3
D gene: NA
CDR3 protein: CASSYGGSNQPQHF
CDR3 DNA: TGTGCCAGCAGTTATGGGGGGAGTAATCAGCCCCAGCATTTT

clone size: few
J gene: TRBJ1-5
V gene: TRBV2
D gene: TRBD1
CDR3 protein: CASSLGQGSQPQHF
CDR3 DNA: TGTGCCAGCAGTTTGGGACAGGGTTCTCAGCCCCAGCATTTT

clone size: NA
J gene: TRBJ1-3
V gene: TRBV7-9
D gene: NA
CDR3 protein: CASSAGTSGNTIYF
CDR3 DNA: TGTGCCAGCAGCGCTGGAACCTCTGGAAACACCATATATTTT

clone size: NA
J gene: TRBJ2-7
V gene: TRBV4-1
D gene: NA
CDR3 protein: CASSLDKDLLSEQYF
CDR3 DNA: TGCGCCAGCAGCCTTGACAAGGACCTGCTGAGCGAGCAGTACTTC

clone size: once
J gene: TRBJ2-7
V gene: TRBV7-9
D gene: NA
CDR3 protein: CASSLLAGVGAEQYF
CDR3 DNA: TGTGCCAGCAGCTTACTGGCGGGCGTTGGGGCCGAGCAGTACTTC

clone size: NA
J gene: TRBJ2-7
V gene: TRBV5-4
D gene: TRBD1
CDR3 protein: CASRSGTVNYEQYF
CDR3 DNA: TGTGCCAGCAGATCCGGGACAGTAAACTACGAGCAGTACTTC

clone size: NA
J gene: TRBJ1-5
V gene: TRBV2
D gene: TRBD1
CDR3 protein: CASRKGQINQPQHF
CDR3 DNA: TGTGCCAGCAGGAAGGGACAGATCAATCAGCCCCAGCATTTT

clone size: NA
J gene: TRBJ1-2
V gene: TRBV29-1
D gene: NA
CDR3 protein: CSVQQHYGYTF
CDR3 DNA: TGCAGCGTTCAGCAACACTATGGCTACACCTTC